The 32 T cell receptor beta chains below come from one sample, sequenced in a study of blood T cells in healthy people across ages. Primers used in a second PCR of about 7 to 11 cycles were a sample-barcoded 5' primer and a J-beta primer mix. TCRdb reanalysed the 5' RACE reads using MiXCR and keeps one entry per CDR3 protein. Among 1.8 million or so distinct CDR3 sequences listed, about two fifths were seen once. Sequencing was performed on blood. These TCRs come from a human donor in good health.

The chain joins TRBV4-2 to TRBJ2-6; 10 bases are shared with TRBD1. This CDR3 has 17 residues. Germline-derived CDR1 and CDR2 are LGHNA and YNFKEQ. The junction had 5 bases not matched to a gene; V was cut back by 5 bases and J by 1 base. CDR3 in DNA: TGTGCCAGCAGCTCGGGACAGGGGTGGTCTGGGGCCAACGTCCTGACTTTC. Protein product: CASSSGQGWSGANVLTF.

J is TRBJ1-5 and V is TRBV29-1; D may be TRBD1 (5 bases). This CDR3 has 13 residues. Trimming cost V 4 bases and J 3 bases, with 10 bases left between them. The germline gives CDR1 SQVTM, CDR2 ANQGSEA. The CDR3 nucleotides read TGCAGCGTTGGGGACCGTAACAATCAGCCCCAGCATTTT. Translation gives CSVGDRNNQPQHF.

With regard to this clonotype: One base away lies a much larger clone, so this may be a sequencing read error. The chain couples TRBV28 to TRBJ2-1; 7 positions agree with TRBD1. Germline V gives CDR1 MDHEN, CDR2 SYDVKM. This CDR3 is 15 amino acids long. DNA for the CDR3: TGTGCCGGCAGTTTAGGGCAGGGGGAGACAAATGAGCAGTTCTTC. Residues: CAGSLGQGETNEQFF.

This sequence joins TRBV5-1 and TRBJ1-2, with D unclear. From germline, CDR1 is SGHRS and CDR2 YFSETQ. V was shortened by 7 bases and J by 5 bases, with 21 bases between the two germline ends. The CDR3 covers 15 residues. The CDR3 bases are TGCGCCAGCTCACCCCTCGAGGGCGGCGGTTATGGCTACACCTTC. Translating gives CASSPLEGGGYGYTF.

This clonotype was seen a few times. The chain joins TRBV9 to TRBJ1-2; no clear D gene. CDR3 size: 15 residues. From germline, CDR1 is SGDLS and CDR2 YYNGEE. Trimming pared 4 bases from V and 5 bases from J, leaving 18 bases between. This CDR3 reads CASSFRGDGRYGYTF. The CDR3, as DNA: TGTGCCAGCAGCTTCAGAGGAGATGGTCGGTATGGCTACACCTTC. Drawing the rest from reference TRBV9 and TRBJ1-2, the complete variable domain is DSGVTQTPKHLITATGQRVTLRCSPRSGDLSVYWYQQSLDQGLQFLIQYYNGEERAKGNILERFSAQQFPDLHSELNLSSLELGDSALYFCASSFRGDGRYGYTFGSGTRLTVV.

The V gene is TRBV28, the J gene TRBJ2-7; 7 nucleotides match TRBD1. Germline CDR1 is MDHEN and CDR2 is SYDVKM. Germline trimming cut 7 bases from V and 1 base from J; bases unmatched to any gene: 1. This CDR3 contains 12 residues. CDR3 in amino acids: CASMGQSYEQYF. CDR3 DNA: TGTGCCAGCATGGGACAGTCCTACGAGCAGTACTTC.

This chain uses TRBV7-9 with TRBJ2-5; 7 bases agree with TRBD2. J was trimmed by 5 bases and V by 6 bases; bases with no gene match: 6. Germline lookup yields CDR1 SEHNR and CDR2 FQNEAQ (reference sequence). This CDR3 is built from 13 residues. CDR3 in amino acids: CASRRLAPETQYF. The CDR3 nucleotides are TGTGCCAGCAGGAGACTAGCTCCGGAGACCCAGTACTTC. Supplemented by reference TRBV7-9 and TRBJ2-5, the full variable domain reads DTGVSQNPRHKITKRGQNVTFRCDPISEHNRLYWYRQTLGQGPEFLTYFQNEAQLEKSRLLSDRFSAERPKGSFSTLEIQRTEQGDSAMYLCASRRLAPETQYFGPGTRLLVL.

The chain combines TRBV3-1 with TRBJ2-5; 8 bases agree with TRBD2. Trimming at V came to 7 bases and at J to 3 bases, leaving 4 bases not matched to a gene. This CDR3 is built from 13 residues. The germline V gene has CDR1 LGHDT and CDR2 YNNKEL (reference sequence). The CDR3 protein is CASMGSGEETQYF. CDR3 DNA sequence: TGTGCCAGCATGGGTAGCGGGGAAGAGACCCAGTACTTC.

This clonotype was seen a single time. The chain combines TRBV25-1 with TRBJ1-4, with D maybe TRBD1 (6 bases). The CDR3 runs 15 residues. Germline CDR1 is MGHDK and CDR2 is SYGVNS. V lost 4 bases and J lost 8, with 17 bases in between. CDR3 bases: TGTGCCAGCAGTGCCGGCTGGACAGAAGACGAAAAACTGTTTTTT. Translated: CASSAGWTEDEKLFF.

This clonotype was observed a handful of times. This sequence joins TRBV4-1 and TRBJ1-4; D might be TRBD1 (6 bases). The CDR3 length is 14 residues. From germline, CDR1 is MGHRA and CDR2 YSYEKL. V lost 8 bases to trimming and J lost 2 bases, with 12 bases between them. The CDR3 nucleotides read TGCGCCAGCGGGATCCAGGGGACTAATGAAAAACTGTTTTTT. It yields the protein CASGIQGTNEKLFF.

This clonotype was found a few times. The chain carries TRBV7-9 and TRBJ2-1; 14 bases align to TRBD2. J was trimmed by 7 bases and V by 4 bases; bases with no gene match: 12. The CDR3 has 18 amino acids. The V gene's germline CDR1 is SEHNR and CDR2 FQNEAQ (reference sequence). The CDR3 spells CASSSGLAGGLRGNEQFF. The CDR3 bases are TGTGCCAGCAGCTCCGGACTAGCGGGGGGCCTGAGGGGAAATGAGCAGTTCTTC. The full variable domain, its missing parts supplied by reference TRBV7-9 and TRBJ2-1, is DTGVSQNPRHKITKRGQNVTFRCDPISEHNRLYWYRQTLGQGPEFLTYFQNEAQLEKSRLLSDRFSAERPKGSFSTLEIQRTEQGDSAMYLCASSSGLAGGLRGNEQFFGPGTRLTVL.

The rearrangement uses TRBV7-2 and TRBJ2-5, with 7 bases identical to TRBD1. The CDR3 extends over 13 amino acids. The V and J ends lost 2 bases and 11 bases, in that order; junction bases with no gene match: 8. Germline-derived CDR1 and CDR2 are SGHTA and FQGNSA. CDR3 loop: CASSLYGTAKQYF. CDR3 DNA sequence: TGTGCCAGCAGCTTATATGGGACAGCCAAGCAGTACTTC.

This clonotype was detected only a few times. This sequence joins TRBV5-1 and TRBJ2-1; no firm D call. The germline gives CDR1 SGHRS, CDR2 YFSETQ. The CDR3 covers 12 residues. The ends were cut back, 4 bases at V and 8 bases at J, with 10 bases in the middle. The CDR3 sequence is CASSGYFHEQFF. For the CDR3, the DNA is TGCGCCAGCAGCGGATATTTCCATGAGCAGTTCTTC.

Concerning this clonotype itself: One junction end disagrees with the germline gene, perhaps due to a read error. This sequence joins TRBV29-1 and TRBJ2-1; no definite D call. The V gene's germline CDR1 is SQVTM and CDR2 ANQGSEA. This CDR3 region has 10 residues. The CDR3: CSVVFFERFF. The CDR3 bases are TGCAGCGTTGTTTTCTTTGAGCGGTTCTTC.

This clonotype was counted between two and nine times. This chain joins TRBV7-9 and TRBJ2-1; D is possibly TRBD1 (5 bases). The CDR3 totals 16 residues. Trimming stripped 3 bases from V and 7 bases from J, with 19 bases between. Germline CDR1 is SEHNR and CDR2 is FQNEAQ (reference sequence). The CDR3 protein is CASSFASRGVVNEQFF. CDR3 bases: TGTGCCAGCAGCTTCGCAAGTAGGGGCGTGGTGAATGAGCAGTTCTTC.

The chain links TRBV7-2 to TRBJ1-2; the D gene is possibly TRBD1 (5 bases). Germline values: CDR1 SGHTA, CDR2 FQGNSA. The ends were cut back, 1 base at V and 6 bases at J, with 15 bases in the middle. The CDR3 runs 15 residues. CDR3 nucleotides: TGTGCCAGCAGCTTAGGGAACAGGCTCGTTGATGGCTACACCTTC. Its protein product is CASSLGNRLVDGYTF.

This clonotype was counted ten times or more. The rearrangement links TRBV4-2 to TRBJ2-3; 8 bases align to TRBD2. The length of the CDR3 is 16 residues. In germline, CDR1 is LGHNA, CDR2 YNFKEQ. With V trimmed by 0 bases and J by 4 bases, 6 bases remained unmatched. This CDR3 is CASSQDLAGTSDTQYF. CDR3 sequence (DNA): TGTGCCAGCAGCCAAGATTTAGCGGGGACCTCAGATACGCAGTATTTT.

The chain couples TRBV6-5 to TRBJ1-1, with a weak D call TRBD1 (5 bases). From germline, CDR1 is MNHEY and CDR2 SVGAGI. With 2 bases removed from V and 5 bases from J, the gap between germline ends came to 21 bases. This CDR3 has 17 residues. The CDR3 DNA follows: TGTGCCAGCAGTTACGGTTGGCAGGGATCATTATATACTGAAGCTTTCTTT. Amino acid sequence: CASSYGWQGSLYTEAFF.

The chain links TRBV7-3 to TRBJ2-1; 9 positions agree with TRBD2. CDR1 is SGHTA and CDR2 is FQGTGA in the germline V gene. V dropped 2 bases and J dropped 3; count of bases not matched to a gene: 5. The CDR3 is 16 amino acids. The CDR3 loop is CASSLRGGDIYNEQFF. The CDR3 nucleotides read TGTGCCAGCAGCTTACGCGGGGGGGATATCTACAATGAGCAGTTCTTC.

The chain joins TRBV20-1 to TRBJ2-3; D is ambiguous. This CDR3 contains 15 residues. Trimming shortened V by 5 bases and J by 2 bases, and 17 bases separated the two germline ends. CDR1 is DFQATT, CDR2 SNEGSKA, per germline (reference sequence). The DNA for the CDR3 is TGCAGTGCTTACAGACTGGGAAGGGACACAGATACGCAGTATTTT. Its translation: CSAYRLGRDTDTQYF.

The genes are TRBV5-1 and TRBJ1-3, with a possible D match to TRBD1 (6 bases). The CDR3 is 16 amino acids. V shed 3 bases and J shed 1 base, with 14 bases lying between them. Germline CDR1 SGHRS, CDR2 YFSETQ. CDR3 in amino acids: CASSSSPTGSGNTIYF. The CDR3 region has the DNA TGCGCCAGCAGCTCGTCCCCTACAGGGTCTGGAAACACCATATATTTT.

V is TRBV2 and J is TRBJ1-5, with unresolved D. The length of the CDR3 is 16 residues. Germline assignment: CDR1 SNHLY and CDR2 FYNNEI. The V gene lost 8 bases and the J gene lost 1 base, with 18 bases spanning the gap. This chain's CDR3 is CASSHEFTESNQPQHF. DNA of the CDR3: TGTGCCAGCTCCCACGAATTTACAGAAAGCAATCAGCCCCAGCATTTT.

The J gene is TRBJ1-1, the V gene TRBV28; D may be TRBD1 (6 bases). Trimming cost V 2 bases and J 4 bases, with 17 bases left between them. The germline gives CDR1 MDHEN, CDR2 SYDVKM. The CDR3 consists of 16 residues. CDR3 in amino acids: CASSLRMQQGTTEAFF. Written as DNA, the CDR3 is TGTGCCAGCAGTTTACGCATGCAACAGGGAACCACTGAAGCTTTCTTT.

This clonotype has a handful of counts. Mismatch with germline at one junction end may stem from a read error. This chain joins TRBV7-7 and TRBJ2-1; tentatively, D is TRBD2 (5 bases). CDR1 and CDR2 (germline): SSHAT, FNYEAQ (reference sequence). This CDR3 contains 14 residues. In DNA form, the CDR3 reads TGTGCGAGCAGCCAGGACCCCATGGGAGATGAGCAGTTCTTC. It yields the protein CASSQDPMGDEQFF. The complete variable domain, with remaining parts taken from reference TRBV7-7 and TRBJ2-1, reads GAGVSQSPRYKVTKRGQDVTLRCDPISSHATLYWYQQALGQGPEFLTYFNYEAQPDKSGLPSDRFSAERPEGSISTLTIQRTEQRDSAMYRCASSQDPMGDEQFFGPGTRLTVL.

The CDR3 reads CASSLALGQGANEQYF. The CDR3 bases are TGTGCCAGCAGCTTAGCTCTAGGACAGGGGGCGAACGAGCAGTACTTC. The V call is TRBV7-2, the J call TRBJ2-5, with 11 bases lining up with TRBD1. The last part of the DNA fits TRBJ2-7 better; the J call may be wrong. Germline CDR1 is SGHTA and CDR2 is FQGNSA. The CDR3 covers 16 residues.

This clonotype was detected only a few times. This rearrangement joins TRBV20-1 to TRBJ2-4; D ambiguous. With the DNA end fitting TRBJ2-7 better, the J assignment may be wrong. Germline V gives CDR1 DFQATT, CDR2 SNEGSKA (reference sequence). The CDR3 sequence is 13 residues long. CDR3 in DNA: TGCAGTGCTAGGATTAGCTGGGCCTACGAGCAGTACTTC. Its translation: CSARISWAYEQYF.

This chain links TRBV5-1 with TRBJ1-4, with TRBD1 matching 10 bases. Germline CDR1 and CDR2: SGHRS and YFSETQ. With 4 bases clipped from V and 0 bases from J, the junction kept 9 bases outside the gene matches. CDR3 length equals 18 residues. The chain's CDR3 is CASSSWGQGTATNEKLFF. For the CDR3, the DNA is TGCGCCAGCAGCAGCTGGGGACAGGGGACCGCAACTAATGAAAAACTGTTTTTT. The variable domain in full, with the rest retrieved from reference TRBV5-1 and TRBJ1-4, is KAGVTQTPRYLIKTRGQQVTLSCSPISGHRSVSWYQQTPGQGLQFLFEYFSETQRNKGNFPGRFSGRQFSNSRSEMNVSTLELGDSALYLCASSSWGQGTATNEKLFFGSGTQLSVL.

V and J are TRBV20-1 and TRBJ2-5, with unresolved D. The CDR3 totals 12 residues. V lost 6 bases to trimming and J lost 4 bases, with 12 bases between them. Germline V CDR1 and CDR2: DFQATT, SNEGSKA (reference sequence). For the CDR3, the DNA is TGCAGTGCCCGTCTCCTTAGAGAGACCCAGTACTTC. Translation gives CSARLLRETQYF.

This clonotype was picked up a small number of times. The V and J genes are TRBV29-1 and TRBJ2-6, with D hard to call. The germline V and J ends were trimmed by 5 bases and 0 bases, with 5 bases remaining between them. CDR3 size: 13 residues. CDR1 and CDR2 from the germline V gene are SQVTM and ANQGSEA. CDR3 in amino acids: CSVKSSGANVLTF. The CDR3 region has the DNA TGCAGCGTTAAGAGCTCTGGGGCCAACGTCCTGACTTTC.

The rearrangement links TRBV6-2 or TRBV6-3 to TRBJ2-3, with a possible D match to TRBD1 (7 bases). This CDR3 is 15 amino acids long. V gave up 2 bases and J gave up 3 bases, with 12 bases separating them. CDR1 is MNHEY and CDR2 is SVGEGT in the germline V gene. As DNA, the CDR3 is TGTGCCAGCAGTTACGGAGGGACAGCAACAGATACGCAGTATTTT. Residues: CASSYGGTATDTQYF.

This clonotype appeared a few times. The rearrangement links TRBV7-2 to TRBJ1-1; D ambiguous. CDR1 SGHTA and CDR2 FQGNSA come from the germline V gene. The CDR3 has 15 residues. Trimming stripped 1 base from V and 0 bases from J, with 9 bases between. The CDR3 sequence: CASSLETTLNTEAFF. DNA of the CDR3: TGTGCCAGCAGCTTAGAAACGACCCTGAACACTGAAGCTTTCTTT. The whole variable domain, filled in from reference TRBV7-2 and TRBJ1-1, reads GAGVSQSPSNKVTEKGKDVELRCDPISGHTALYWYRQSLGQGLEFLIYFQGNSAPDKSGLPSDRFSAERTGGSVSTLTIQRTQQEDSAVYLCASSLETTLNTEAFFGQGTRLTVV.

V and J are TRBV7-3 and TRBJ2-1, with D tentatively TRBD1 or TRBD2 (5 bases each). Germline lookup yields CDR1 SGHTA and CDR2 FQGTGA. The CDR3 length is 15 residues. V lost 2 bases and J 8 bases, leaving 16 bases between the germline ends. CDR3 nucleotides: TGTGCCAGCAGCTTATCGGGGCAGGGCAGGGATGAGCAGTTCTTC. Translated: CASSLSGQGRDEQFF.